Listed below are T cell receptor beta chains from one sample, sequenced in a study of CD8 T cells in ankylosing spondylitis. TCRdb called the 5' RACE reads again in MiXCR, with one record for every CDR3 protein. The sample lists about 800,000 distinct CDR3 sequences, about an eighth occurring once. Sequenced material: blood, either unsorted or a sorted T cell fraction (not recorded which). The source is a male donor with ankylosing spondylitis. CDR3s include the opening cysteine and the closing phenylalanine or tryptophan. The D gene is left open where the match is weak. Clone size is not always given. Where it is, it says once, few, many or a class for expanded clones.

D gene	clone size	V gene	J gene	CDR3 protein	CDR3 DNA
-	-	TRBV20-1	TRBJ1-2	CSARGPQHGGYGYTF	TGCAGTGCTAGAGGCCCGCAGCACGGCGGCTATGGCTACACCTTC
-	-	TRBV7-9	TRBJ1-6	CASSPGDSPLHF	TGTGCCAGCAGCCCAGGAGATTCACCCCTCCACTTT
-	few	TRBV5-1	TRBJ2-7	CASSLGHNYEQYF	TGCGCCAGCAGCTTGGGACACAACTACGAGCAGTACTTC
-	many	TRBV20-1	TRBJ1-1	CSASTSLIRAFF	TGCAGTGCTTCAACTTCCTTGATACGAGCTTTCTTT
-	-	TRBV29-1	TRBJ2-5	CSVEEGGQETQYF	TGCAGCGTTGAGGAGGGGGGCCAAGAGACCCAGTACTTC
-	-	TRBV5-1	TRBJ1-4	CASSLGPAGDNEKLFF	TGCGCCAGCAGCTTGGGGCCAGCAGGGGATAATGAAAAACTGTTTTTT
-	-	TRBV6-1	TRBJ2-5	CASMEKGLVTQYF	TGTGCCAGCATGGAGAAGGGCTTAGTGACCCAGTACTTC
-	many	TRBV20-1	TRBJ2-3	CSARDDRDGGTDTQYF	TGCAGTGCTAGAGATGACCGGGACGGAGGCACAGATACGCAGTATTTT
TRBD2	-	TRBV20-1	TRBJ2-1	CSAVAGLGNEQFF	TGCAGTGCTGTAGCGGGCCTGGGCAATGAGCAGTTCTTC
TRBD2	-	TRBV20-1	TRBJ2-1	CSASSSGGAHNEQFF	TGCAGTGCTAGTTCGAGCGGGGGGGCCCACAATGAGCAGTTCTTC
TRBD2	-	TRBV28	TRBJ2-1	CATDRTSEYNEQFF	TGTGCCACCGATCGGACTAGCGAGTACAATGAGCAGTTCTTC
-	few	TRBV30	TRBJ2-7	CAGYSSSYEQYF	TGTGCCGGTTACTCGAGCTCCTACGAGCAGTACTTC
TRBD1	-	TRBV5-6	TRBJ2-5	CASSFLDRLQETQYF	TGTGCCAGCAGCTTCTTGGACAGGCTCCAAGAGACCCAGTACTTC
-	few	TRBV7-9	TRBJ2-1	CASSSHRDPYNEQFF	TGTGCCAGCAGCTCCCACAGGGACCCCTACAATGAGCAGTTCTTC
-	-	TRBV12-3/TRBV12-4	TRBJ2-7	CASSFRGKEQYF	TGTGCCAGCAGTTTTAGGGGTAAGGAGCAGTACTTC
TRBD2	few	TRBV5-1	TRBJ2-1	CASSAYGGSSYNEQFF	TGCGCCAGCAGCGCATACGGGGGGAGCTCCTACAATGAGCAGTTCTTC
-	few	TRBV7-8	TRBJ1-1	CASSLVWYEAFF	TGTGCCAGCAGCTTAGTCTGGTATGAAGCTTTCTTT
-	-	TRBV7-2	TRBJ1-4	CASSSAQGLSEKLFF	TGTGCCAGCAGCTCCGCCCAGGGGTTGAGTGAAAAACTGTTTTTT
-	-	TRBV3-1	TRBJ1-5	CASSNDRSNQPQHF	TGTGCCAGCAGCAACGACCGATCAAATCAGCCCCAGCATTTT
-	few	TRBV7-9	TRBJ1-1	CAIGRIEWTEAFF	TGTGCCATCGGGAGGATTGAATGGACTGAAGCTTTCTTT
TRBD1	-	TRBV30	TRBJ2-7	CAWRDRATFEQYF	TGTGCCTGGAGGGACAGGGCAACCTTCGAGCAGTACTTC
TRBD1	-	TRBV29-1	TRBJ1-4	CSVKNRGRNEKLFF	TGCAGCGTAAAAAACAGGGGAAGGAATGAAAAACTGTTTTTT
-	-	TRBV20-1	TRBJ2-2	CSARPTNTGELFF	TGCAGTGCTAGACCCACGAACACCGGGGAGCTGTTTTTT
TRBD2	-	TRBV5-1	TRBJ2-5	CASSKTSSQETQYF	TGCGCCAGCAGCAAGACTAGCAGCCAAGAGACCCAGTACTTC